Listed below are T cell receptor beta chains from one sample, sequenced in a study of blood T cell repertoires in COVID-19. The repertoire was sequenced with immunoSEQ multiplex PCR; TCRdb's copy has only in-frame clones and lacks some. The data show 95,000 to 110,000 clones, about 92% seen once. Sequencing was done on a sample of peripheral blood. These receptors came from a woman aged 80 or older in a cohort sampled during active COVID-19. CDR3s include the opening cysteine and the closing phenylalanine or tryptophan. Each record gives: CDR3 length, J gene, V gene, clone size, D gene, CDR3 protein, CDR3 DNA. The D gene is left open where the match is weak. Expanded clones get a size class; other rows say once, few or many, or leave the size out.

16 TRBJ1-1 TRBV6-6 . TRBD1 CASSYSTGWGDTEAFF TGTGCCAGCAGTTACTCGACAGGGTGGGGGGACACTGAAGCTTTCTTT
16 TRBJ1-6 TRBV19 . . CASMYRESSYNSPLHF TGTGCCAGTATGTACAGGGAGAGCTCCTATAATTCACCCCTCCACTTT
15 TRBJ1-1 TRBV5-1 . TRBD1 CASSRTGYGDTEAFF TGCGCCAGCAGCAGGACAGGGTACGGGGACACTGAAGCTTTCTTT
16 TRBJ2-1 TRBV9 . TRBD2 CASSVDIGRAGNEQFF TGTGCCAGCAGCGTTGATATCGGGAGGGCCGGGAATGAGCAGTTCTTC
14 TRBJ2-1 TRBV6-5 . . CASTARDFYNEQFF TGTGCCAGCACGGCGAGGGACTTCTACAATGAGCAGTTCTTC
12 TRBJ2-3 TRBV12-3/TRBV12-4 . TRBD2 CASLAGGRSQYF TGTGCCAGTCTAGCGGGGGGAAGGTCGCAGTATTTT
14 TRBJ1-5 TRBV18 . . CASSPLEVNQPQHF TGTGCCAGCTCACCACTTGAGGTCAATCAGCCCCAGCATTTT
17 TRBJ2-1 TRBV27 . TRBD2 CASSYPAGGLSYNEQFF TGTGCCAGCAGTTACCCAGCGGGAGGGCTATCCTACAATGAGCAGTTCTTC
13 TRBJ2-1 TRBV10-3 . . CAIRDTSVNEQFF TGTGCCATTCGGGACACTAGTGTGAATGAGCAGTTCTTC
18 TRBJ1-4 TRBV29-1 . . CSVASMGPGTSWGEKLFF TGCAGCGTGGCTTCGATGGGGCCAGGGACATCTTGGGGTGAAAAACTGTTTTTT
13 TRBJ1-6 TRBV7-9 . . CASSGQYGSPLHF TGTGCCAGCAGCGGACAGTACGGTTCACCCCTCCACTTT
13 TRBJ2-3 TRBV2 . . CASSLAGAGTQYF TGTGCCAGCAGCCTTGCGGGTGCCGGGACGCAGTATTTT
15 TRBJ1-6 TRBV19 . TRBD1 CASSIGGQELSPLHF TGTGCCAGTAGTATAGGAGGACAGGAACTATCACCCCTCCACTTT
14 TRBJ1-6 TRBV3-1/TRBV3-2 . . CASSHERGNSPLHF TGTGCCAGCAGCCATGAAAGGGGAAACTCACCCCTCCACTTT
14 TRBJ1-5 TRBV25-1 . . CASSGNPGNQPQHF TGTGCCAGCAGTGGAAACCCAGGCAATCAGCCCCAGCATTTT
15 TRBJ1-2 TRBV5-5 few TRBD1 CASSIGDRGNYGYTF TGTGCCAGCAGCATAGGGGACAGGGGTAACTATGGCTACACCTTC
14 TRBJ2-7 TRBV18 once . CASSADRNSYEQYF TGTGCCAGCTCGGCTGACAGGAACTCCTACGAGCAGTACTTC
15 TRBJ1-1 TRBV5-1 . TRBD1 CASRRTGPGNTEAFF TGCGCCAGCAGAAGGACAGGGCCGGGGAACACTGAAGCTTTCTTT
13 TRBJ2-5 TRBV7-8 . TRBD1 CASSHRGQETQYF TGTGCCAGCAGTCACAGGGGGCAAGAGACCCAGTACTTC
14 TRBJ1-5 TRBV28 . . CASSKGGSNQPQHF TGTGCCAGCAGTAAGGGGGGGAGCAATCAGCCCCAGCATTTT
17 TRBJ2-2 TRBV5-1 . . CASSLASLGSNTGELFF TGCGCCAGCAGCTTGGCCTCGCTCGGGTCGAACACCGGGGAGCTGTTTTTT
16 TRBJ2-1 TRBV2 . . CASMQDRQQYYNEQFF TGTGCCAGCATGCAAGACAGACAGCAATACTACAATGAGCAGTTCTTC